The following is a T cell receptor beta chain sequence with its context. These data are taken from a study of T cell responses to AZD1222 COVID-19 vaccine. Sequencing used immunoSEQ multiplex PCR; TCRdb keeps in-frame clones, though not all of them. This table has more than 90,000 clones, 80% to 90% appearing once. Looked up from germline, CDR1 is LGHNT and CDR2 is FRNRAP. V was trimmed by 8 bases and J by 5 bases, leaving 12 bases between them. This CDR3 region has 12 residues. The chain joins TRBV12-5 to TRBJ2-5; D call uncertain. The clonotype was recovered from an adult who received the AZD1222 COVID-19 vaccine. The sample consisted of peripheral blood, taken 28 days after the second AZD1222 dose. The DNA for the CDR3 is TGTGCTAGTTCAGGTGGTAGGGAGACCCAGTACTTC. It yields the protein CASSGGRETQYF.